These 21 T cell receptor beta chains were sequenced from one sample in a study of beta chain features in type 1 diabetes. Study results and caveats: Across all four CD4+ subsets, people with type 1 diabetes showed modestly shorter TCRB CDR3s.

Since all of the isolated RNA was reverse transcribed, expressed TCRB transcripts were what got sequenced. Using immunoSEQ multiplex PCR, the repertoire was profiled, and TCRdb retains in-frame clones only, with some absent. The sample yields fewer than 350,000 clones, about 15% seen once. For these TCRs, the target antigens are not known. Sequenced material: naive CD4+ T cells from blood. The source is a man in his late teens or twenties with type 1 diabetes.

This clone has a handful of counts. The chain recombines TRBV5-1 with TRBJ1-6, with D perhaps matching TRBD1 (6 bases). The V end lost 1 base, the J end lost 2 bases, and 7 bases lay between the germline ends. In germline, CDR1 is SGHRS, CDR2 YFSETQ. This CDR3 has 15 residues. In DNA, the CDR3 is TGCGCCAGCAGCTTGTCAGGGGCCTATAATTCACCCCTCCACTTT. It yields the protein CASSLSGAYNSPLHF.

This clone has more than one count but fewer than ten. The V call is TRBV18, the J call TRBJ2-7; 7 nucleotides match TRBD1. CDR1 is KGHSH and CDR2 is LQKENI in the germline V gene. V gave up 3 bases and J gave up 6 bases; unmatched junction bases: 5. This CDR3 region has 13 residues. This CDR3 reads CASSPTPGGEQYF. DNA of the CDR3: TGTGCCAGCTCACCGACACCAGGGGGCGAGCAGTACTTC.

This clone was seen more than once but under ten times. This sequence joins TRBV30 and TRBJ2-7, with TRBD2 matching 9 bases. This CDR3 is built from 18 residues. V was clipped by 2 bases and J by 3 bases; unmatched bases: 17. Germline CDR1 and CDR2: GTSNPN and SVGIG (reference sequence). CDR3 region: CAWSHRAGRVAGDYEQYF. The CDR3 DNA follows: TGTGCCTGGAGTCATCGGGCAGGGAGGGTAGCGGGGGACTACGAGCAGTACTTC.

The V gene is TRBV5-4, the J gene TRBJ2-4, with 10 bases that match TRBD1. Per germline, CDR1 SGHNT and CDR2 YYREEE (reference sequence). The CDR3 spans 15 residues. With 4 bases clipped from V and 8 bases from J, the junction kept 9 bases outside the gene matches. The CDR3 region is CASSPERTGGYIQYF. The CDR3 region has the DNA TGTGCCAGCAGCCCCGAAAGGACAGGGGGATACATTCAGTACTTC.

The V and J genes are TRBV6-5 and TRBJ2-1; no clear D gene. Deletions cut 5 bases from V and 10 bases from J, with 9 bases between. This CDR3 region has 11 residues. Germline V lookup: CDR1 MNHEY, CDR2 SVGAGI. The CDR3 region has the DNA TGTGCCAGCAGTGACCGGGTGGAGCAGTTCTTC. This sequence encodes CASSDRVEQFF.

The chain carries TRBV7-2 and TRBJ1-1, with D uncertain. CDR1 SGHTA and CDR2 FQGNSA come from the germline V gene. The CDR3 contains 13 residues. Between the trimmed V and J ends, which lost 5 bases and 3 bases, there was a span of 10 bases. The CDR3 sequence is CASSPRWYTEAFF. The CDR3 nucleotides are TGTGCCAGCAGCCCCCGGTGGTACACTGAAGCTTTCTTT.

The chain uses TRBV30 and TRBJ1-6; the match to TRBD1 covers 7 bases. The trim removed 5 bases at V and 0 bases at J, leaving 7 bases unmatched. The CDR3 has 16 residues. Germline V gives CDR1 GTSNPN, CDR2 SVGIG (reference sequence). CDR3 protein: CAWSGQLSSYNSPLHF. In DNA form, the CDR3 reads TGTGCCTGGTCGGGACAGCTGAGCTCCTATAATTCACCCCTCCACTTT.

This clone was seen a handful of times. The V gene is TRBV27, the J gene TRBJ1-2; 9 bases map to TRBD1. The CDR3 totals 15 residues. The germline V gene encodes CDR1 MNHEY and CDR2 SMNVEV (reference sequence). V was clipped by 6 bases and J by 8 bases; unmatched bases: 13. The CDR3 sequence: CASSLTGGEAPGYTF. In DNA form, the CDR3 reads TGTGCCAGCAGCCTTACAGGGGGCGAGGCCCCAGGCTACACCTTC.

This clone has just a few counts. The chain couples TRBV7-2 to TRBJ2-7; a possible D gene is TRBD2 (7 bases). Trimming stripped 6 bases from V and 0 bases from J, with 15 bases between. CDR1 SGHTA and CDR2 FQGNSA come from the germline V gene. The CDR3 consists of 15 residues. As DNA, the CDR3 is TGTGCCAGCAGGACGGGGGGCAGTATCTCCTACGAGCAGTACTTC. Translation: CASRTGGSISYEQYF.

This rearrangement joins TRBV7-9 to TRBJ1-1; D unclear. V lost 2 bases, J lost 3 bases, and 7 bases lay in between. The CDR3 runs to 13 residues. CDR1 is SEHNR and CDR2 is FQNEAQ in the germline V gene (reference sequence). CDR3 sequence: CASSLSGYTEAFF. In nucleotides, the CDR3 is TGTGCCAGCAGCTTATCGGGGTACACTGAAGCTTTCTTT. The variable domain in full, with the rest retrieved from reference TRBV7-9 and TRBJ1-1, is DTGVSQNPRHKITKRGQNVTFRCDPISEHNRLYWYRQTLGQGPEFLTYFQNEAQLEKSRLLSDRFSAERPKGSFSTLEIQRTEQGDSAMYLCASSLSGYTEAFFGQGTRLTVV.

V and J are TRBV28 and TRBJ2-7; D possibly corresponds to TRBD1 (5 bases). Trimming removed 3 bases at V and 3 bases at J, with 9 bases between. The CDR3 runs 13 residues. From germline, CDR1 is MDHEN and CDR2 SYDVKM. The CDR3 DNA reads TGTGCCAGCAGTTTCGGGCAGGGCTACGAGCAGTACTTC. Its translation is CASSFGQGYEQYF.

This clone was counted once. This chain joins TRBV7-2 and TRBJ2-1; 8 positions match TRBD1. The junction had 7 bases not matched to a gene; V was cut back by 5 bases and J by 4 bases. Germline V CDR1 and CDR2: SGHTA, FQGNSA. The length of the CDR3 is 15 residues. CDR3 protein: CASSRERQGYNEQFF. In DNA, the CDR3 is TGTGCCAGCAGCCGAGAAAGACAGGGGTACAATGAGCAGTTCTTC.

The chain employs TRBV27 and TRBJ2-7, with 8 bases aligning to TRBD2. The CDR3 extends over 15 amino acids. The V gene's germline CDR1 is MNHEY and CDR2 SMNVEV (reference sequence). V gave up 0 bases and J gave up 3 bases; unmatched junction bases: 4. CDR3 sequence (DNA): TGTGCCAGCAGTTTATCGATCGGGGGGGTCTACGAGCAGTACTTC. This gives the protein CASSLSIGGVYEQYF.

This clone was detected a few times. V is TRBV4-1 and J is TRBJ1-5, with D uncertain. The CDR3 totals 13 residues. V was pared by 2 bases and J by 6 bases, with 8 bases between. The germline V gene has CDR1 MGHRA and CDR2 YSYEKL. CDR3 nucleotides: TGCGCCAGCAGCCAAAGCGGAATTCAGCCCCAGCATTTT. This translates into CASSQSGIQPQHF.

The rearrangement joins TRBV11-2 to TRBJ2-1; D might be TRBD2 (6 bases). V shed 5 bases and J shed 8 bases, with 22 bases lying between them. The germline V gene encodes CDR1 SGHAT and CDR2 FQNNGV. The CDR3 is 16 amino acids. The CDR3 DNA reads as TGTGCCAGCAGCGTGGCGACTAGACACCCTAACGATGAGCAGTTCTTC. Amino acids: CASSVATRHPNDEQFF. Looking up the rest from reference TRBV11-2 and TRBJ2-1 gives the full variable domain: EAGVAQSPRYKIIEKRQSVAFWCNPISGHATLYWYQQILGQGPKLLIQFQNNGVVDDSQLPKDRFSAERLKGVDSTLKIQPAKLEDSAVYLCASSVATRHPNDEQFFGPGTRLTVL.

The chain employs TRBV29-1 and TRBJ2-5; TRBD1 aligns across 8 bases. The germline V gene encodes CDR1 SQVTM and CDR2 ANQGSEA. The ends lost 1 base at V and 2 bases at J; junction bases unmatched: 6. This CDR3 has 15 amino acids. CDR3 residues: CSVEGTGTIQETQYF. The CDR3 coding sequence is TGCAGCGTTGAAGGGACAGGGACCATACAAGAGACCCAGTACTTC.

This chain links TRBV7-8 with TRBJ2-3; 12 positions agree with TRBD2. The CDR3 consists of 18 residues. Germline V lookup: CDR1 SGHVS, CDR2 FQNEAQ. V was pared by 6 bases and J by 8 bases, with 18 bases of the junction left unmatched. CDR3 bases: TGTGCCAGCAGGCTCTTCACCCTAGCGGGAGGGCCCTTGGGTACGCAGTATTTT. It yields the protein CASRLFTLAGGPLGTQYF.

This clone turned up a few times. The V gene is TRBV2, the J gene TRBJ1-5; tentatively, D is TRBD1 (6 bases). Germline CDR1 is SNHLY and CDR2 is FYNNEI. This CDR3 comprises 14 residues. Trimming removed 3 bases from V and 7 bases from J, with 13 bases in between. In nucleotides, the CDR3 is TGTGCCAGCAGTGACGGGGGGGGCGCGCAGCCCCAGCATTTT. It specifies CASSDGGGAQPQHF.

This clone was recorded a few times. The chain carries TRBV9 and TRBJ2-3; TRBD2 agrees at 14 bases. The CDR3 extends over 15 amino acids. Germline V gene lookup returns CDR1 SGDLS and CDR2 YYNGEE. The ends lost 4 bases at V and 4 bases at J; junction bases unmatched: 2. In DNA, the CDR3 is TGTGCCAGCAGCAAGGGACTAGCGGGAGCAGATACGCAGTATTTT. This translates into CASSKGLAGADTQYF.

This clone was counted a few times. The chain employs TRBV2 and TRBJ2-7; D is possibly TRBD1 (7 bases). The germline CDR1 and CDR2 sequences are SNHLY and FYNNEI. The CDR3 spans 15 residues. V lost 4 bases and J 3 bases, leaving 16 bases between the germline ends. CDR3 bases: TGTGCCAGCAGTGGGGGCGGGACAGTTGGCTACGAGCAGTACTTC. Its translation is CASSGGGTVGYEQYF.

This clone has a handful of counts. The V and J genes are TRBV19 and TRBJ1-5; D ambiguous. V was clipped by 7 bases and J by 3 bases, with 13 bases between them. Looked up from germline, CDR1 is LNHDA and CDR2 is SQIVND (reference sequence). This CDR3 spans 14 amino acids. CDR3 loop: CASMEVLNNQPQHF. The CDR3 DNA follows: TGTGCCAGTATGGAGGTATTAAACAATCAGCCCCAGCATTTT.